Sequencing of this T cell receptor beta chain was carried out in a study of blood T cell repertoires in COVID-19. In the study overall: Spain, Italy and the United States supplied samples that represented acute and convalescent COVID-19. In each case, the material was cDNA or gDNA derived from T cells, B-cell-depleted T cells, or PBMCs.

This CDR3 region has 12 residues. Germline V gene sequence: CDR1 SGHDT, CDR2 YYEEEE. Deletions cut 4 bases from V and 4 bases from J, with 8 bases between. In the original processing: Researchers report that nucleated cell counts were estimated from reference gene primer amplification. Method: immunoSEQ multiplex PCR; TCRdb's copy keeps in-frame clones and lacks some. That table furnishes V, J and clone size, whereas the DNA furnished D and trimming. Of about 180,000 clones listed, about 86% are singletons. The clonotype comes from a woman in her 30s with active or convalescent COVID-19. The sequenced material came from peripheral blood. The chain combines TRBV5-6 with TRBJ1-1; D perhaps matches TRBD1 (5 bases). CDR3 coding DNA: TGTGCCAGCAGCGTCGACAGCACTGAAGCTTTCTTT. This translates into CASSVDSTEAFF.